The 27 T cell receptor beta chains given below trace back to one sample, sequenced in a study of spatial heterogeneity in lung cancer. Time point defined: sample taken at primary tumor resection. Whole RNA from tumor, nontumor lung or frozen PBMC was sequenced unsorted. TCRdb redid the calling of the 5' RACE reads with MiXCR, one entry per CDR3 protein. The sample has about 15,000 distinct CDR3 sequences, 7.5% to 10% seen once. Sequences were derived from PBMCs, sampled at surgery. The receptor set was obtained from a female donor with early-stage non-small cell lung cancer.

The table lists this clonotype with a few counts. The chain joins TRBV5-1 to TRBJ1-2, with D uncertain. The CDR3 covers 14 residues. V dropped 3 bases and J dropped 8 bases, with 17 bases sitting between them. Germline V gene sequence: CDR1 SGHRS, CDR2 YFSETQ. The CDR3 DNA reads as TGCGCCAGCAGCTCGGGCAGAGAGTGGGCCGGCTACACCTTC. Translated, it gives CASSSGREWAGYTF.

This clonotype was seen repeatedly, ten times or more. The CDR3 loop is CATSRTSGFYNEQFF. Here the CDR3 DNA reads TGTGCCACCAGCAGGACTAGCGGATTTTACAATGAGCAGTTCTTC. The chain has TRBV15 and TRBJ2-1; 9 nucleotides match TRBD2. The germline V gene encodes CDR1 LNHNV and CDR2 YYDKDF (reference sequence). This CDR3 region has 15 residues. V trimming: 3 bases; J trimming: 4 bases; junction bases outside the gene matches: 4.

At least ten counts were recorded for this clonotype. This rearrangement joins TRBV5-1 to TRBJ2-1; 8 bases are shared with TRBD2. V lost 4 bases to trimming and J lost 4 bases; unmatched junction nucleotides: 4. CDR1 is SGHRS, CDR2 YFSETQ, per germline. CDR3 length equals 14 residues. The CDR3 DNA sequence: TGCGCCAGCAGCCCTAGCGGGCGTTACAATGAGCAGTTCTTC. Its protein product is CASSPSGRYNEQFF.

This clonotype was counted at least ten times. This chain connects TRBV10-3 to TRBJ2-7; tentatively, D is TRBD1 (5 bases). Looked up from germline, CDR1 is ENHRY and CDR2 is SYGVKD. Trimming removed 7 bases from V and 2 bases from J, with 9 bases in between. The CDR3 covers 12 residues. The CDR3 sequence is CAIMSGTYEQYF. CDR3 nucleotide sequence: TGTGCCATCATGTCAGGGACCTACGAGCAGTACTTC.

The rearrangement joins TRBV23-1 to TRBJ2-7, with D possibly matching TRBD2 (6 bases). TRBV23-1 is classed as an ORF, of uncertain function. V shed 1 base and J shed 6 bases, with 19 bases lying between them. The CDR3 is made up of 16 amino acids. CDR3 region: CASSQLGTPSPFEQYF. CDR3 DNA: TGCGCCAGCAGTCAATTGGGGACTCCTAGCCCCTTCGAGCAGTACTTC.

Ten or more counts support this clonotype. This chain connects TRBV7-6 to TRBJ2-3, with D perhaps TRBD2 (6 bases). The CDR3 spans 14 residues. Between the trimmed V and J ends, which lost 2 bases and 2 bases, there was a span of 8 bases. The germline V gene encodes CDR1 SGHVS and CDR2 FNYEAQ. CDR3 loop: CASSLTDYTDTQYF. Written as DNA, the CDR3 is TGTGCCAGCAGCTTAACGGACTACACAGATACGCAGTATTTT.

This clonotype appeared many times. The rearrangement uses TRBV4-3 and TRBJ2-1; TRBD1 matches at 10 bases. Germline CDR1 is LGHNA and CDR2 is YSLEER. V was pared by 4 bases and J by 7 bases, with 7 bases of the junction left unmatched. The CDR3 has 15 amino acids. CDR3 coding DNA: TGCGCCAGCAGCCCGGGACAGGGGAGGGTAAATGAGCAGTTCTTC. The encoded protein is CASSPGQGRVNEQFF.

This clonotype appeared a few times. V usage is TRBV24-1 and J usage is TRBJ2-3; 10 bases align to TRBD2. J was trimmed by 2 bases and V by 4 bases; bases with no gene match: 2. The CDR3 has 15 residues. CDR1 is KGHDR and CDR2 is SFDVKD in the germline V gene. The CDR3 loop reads CATSEGTSATDTQYF. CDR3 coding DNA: TGTGCCACCAGTGAGGGGACTAGCGCCACAGATACGCAGTATTTT.

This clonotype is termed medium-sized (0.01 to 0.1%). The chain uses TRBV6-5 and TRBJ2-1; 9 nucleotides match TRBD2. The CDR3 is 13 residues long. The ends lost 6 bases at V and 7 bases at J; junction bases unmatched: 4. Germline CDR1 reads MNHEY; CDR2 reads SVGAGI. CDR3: CASRGTSWNEQFF. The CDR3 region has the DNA TGTGCCAGCAGAGGGACTAGCTGGAATGAGCAGTTCTTC.

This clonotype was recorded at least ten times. Here the CDR3 reads CASSERDRRDTEAFF. CDR3 nucleotide sequence: TGTGCCAGCAGTGAAAGGGATCGAAGGGACACTGAAGCTTTCTTT. The chain has TRBV6-1 and TRBJ1-1; D is ambiguous. The CDR3 is 15 residues long. Germline V gene data show CDR1 as MNHNS and CDR2 as SASEGT. With 2 bases removed from V and 3 bases from J, the gap between germline ends came to 13 bases.

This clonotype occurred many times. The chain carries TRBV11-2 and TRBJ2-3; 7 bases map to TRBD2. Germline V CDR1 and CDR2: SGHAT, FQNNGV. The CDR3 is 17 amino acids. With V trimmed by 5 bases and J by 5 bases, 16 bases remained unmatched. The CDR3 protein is CASSKSSGWGSQDTQYF. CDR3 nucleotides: TGTGCCAGCAGCAAGTCTAGCGGTTGGGGATCCCAAGATACGCAGTATTTT.

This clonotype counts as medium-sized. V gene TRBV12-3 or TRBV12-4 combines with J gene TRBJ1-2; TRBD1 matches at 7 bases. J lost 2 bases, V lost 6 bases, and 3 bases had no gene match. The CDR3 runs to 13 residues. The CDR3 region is CASREGQNYGYTF. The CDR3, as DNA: TGTGCCAGCAGGGAGGGACAGAACTATGGCTACACCTTC.

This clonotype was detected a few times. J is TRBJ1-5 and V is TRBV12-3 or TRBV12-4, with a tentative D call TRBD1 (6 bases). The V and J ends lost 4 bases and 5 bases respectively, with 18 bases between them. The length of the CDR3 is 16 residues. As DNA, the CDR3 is TGTGCCAGCAGTTCAGGGGCAGGGCGGGGATATCAGCCCCAGCATTTT. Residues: CASSSGAGRGYQPQHF.

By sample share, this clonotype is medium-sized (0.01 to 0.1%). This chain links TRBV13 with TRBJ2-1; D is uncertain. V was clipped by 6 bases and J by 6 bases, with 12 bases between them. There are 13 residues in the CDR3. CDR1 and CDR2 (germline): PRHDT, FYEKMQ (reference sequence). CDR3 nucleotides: TGTGCCAGCAGTCATAGGGCAGGCAATGAGCAGTTCTTC. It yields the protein CASSHRAGNEQFF.

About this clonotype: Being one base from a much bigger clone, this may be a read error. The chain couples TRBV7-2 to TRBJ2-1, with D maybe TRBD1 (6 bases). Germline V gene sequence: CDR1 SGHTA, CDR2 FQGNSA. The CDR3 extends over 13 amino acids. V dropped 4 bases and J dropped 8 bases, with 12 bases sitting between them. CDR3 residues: CASSSQGGYEQFF. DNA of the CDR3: TGTGCCAGCAGCTCACAGGGCGGATATGAGCAGTTCTTC.

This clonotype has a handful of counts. CDR3 sequence: CATSRDGKGVTNEKLFF. The CDR3 nucleotides read TGTGCCACCAGCAGAGATGGAAAGGGTGTAACTAATGAAAAACTGTTTTTT. The chain uses TRBV15 and TRBJ1-4; D unresolved. CDR1 and CDR2 from the germline V gene are LNHNV and YYDKDF (reference sequence). V was clipped by 0 bases and J by 1 base, with 12 bases between them. The CDR3 is made up of 17 amino acids.

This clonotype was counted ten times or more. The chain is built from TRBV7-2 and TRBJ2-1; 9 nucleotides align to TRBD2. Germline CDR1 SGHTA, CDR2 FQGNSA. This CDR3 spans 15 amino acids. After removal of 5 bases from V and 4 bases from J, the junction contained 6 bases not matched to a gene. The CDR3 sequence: CASSRSGGKYNEQFF. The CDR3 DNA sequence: TGTGCCAGCAGCCGGAGCGGGGGGAAGTACAATGAGCAGTTCTTC. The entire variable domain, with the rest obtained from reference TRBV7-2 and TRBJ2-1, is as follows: GAGVSQSPSNKVTEKGKDVELRCDPISGHTALYWYRQSLGQGLEFLIYFQGNSAPDKSGLPSDRFSAERTGGSVSTLTIQRTQQEDSAVYLCASSRSGGKYNEQFFGPGTRLTVL.

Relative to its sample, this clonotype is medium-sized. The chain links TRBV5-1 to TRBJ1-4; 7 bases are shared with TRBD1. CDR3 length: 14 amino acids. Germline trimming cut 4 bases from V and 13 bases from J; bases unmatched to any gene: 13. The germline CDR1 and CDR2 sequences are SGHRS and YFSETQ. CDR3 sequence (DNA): TGCGCCAGCAGCCTCGGACAGGTCGATAATCTACTGTTTTTT. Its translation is CASSLGQVDNLLFF.

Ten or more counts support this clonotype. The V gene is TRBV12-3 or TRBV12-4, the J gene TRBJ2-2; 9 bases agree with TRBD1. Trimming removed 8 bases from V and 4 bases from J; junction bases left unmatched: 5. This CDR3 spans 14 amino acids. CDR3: CASAGQGSTGELFF. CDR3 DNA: TGTGCCAGCGCGGGACAGGGTTCCACCGGGGAGCTGTTTTTT.

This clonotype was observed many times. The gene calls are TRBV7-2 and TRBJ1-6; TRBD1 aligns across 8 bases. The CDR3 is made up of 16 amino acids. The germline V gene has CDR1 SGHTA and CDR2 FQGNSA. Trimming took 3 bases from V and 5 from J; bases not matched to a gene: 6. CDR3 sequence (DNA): TGTGCCAGCAGCTTTGGACAGGGCGGGCATAATTCACCCCTCCACTTT. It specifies CASSFGQGGHNSPLHF.

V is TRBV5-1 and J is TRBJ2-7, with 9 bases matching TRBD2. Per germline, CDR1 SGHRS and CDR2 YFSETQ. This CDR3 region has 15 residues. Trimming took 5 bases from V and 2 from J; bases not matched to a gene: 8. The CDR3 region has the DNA TGCGCCAGCAGACCCCCTCTAGCGGGGCCCTACGAGCAGTACTTC. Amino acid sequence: CASRPPLAGPYEQYF.

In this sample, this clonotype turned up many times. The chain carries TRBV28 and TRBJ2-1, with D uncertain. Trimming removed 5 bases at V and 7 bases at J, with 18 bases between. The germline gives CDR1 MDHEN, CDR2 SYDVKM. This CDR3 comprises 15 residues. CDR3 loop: CASSLRPSSFNEQFF. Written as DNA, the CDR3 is TGTGCCAGCAGTCTCCGGCCCTCAAGTTTTAATGAGCAGTTCTTC.

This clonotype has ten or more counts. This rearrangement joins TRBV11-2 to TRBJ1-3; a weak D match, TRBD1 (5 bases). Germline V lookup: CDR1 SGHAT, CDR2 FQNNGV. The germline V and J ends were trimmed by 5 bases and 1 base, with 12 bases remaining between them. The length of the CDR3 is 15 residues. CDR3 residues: CASSEQDGSGNTIYF. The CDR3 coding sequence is TGTGCCAGCAGCGAACAGGACGGTTCTGGAAACACCATATATTTT.

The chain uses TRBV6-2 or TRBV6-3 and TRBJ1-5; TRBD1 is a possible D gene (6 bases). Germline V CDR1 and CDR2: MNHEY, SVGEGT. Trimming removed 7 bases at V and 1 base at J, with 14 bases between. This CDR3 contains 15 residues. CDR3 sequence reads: CASTNTGHSNQPQHF. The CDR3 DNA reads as TGTGCCAGCACTAATACGGGACACAGCAATCAGCCCCAGCATTTT.

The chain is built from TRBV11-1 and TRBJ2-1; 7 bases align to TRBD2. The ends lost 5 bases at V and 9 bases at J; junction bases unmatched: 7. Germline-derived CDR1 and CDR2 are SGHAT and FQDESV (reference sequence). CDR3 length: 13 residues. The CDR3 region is CASSPRLAGEQFF. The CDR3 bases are TGTGCCAGCAGCCCAAGACTAGCCGGTGAGCAGTTCTTC.

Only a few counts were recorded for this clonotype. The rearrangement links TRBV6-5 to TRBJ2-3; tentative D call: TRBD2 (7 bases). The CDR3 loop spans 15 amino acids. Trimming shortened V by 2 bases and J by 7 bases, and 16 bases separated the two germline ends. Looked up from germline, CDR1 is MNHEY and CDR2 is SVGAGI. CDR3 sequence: CASSYAGAQGYTQYF. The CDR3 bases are TGTGCCAGCAGTTACGCGGGGGCGCAGGGTTATACGCAGTATTTT.

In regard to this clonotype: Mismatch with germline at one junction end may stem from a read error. The CDR3 bases are TGTGTCAGTATTAATAGCCCCACTAGCGGGAGTAACACCGGGGAGCTGTTTTTT. Protein: CVSINSPTSGSNTGELFF. J is TRBJ2-2 and V is TRBV19; TRBD2 agrees at 11 bases. The CDR3 has 18 residues. Per the germline V gene, CDR1 is LNHDA and CDR2 is SQIVND (reference sequence).